This T cell receptor beta chain was identified in a study of Graves' ophthalmopathy and Graves' hyperthyroidism. As the template, RNA transcripts were used to amplify TCR beta CDR3 regions. In the first round, RT-PCR was carried out with HTBI primers, and a multiplex PCR formed the second round. TCRdb passed the multiplex PCR reads through MiXCR, listing each CDR3 protein once. The table records roughly 220,000 distinct CDR3 sequences, 40% to 50% of them present only once. There are 15 residues in the CDR3. V lost 1 base, J lost 2 bases, and 4 bases stayed unmatched. The V gene's germline CDR1 is SGHDN and CDR2 FVKESK.

The sequenced material came from peripheral blood. The rearrangement joins TRBV14 to TRBJ2-5; 7 positions match TRBD1. The clonotype comes from an adult man with Graves' ophthalmopathy. The CDR3 DNA sequence: TGTGCCAGCAGCCAAGGAGGGGGCGGACAAGAGACCCAGTACTTC. It encodes CASSQGGGGQETQYF.